A selection of T cell receptor beta chains follows, all from one sample in a study of blood T cell repertoires in COVID-19. Clones were sequenced by immunoSEQ multiplex PCR, and TCRdb holds only the in-frame ones, with some missing. Of about 230,000 clones listed, about 82% were seen once; the top ten hold 5% to 6.5%. The sample was peripheral blood. These receptors were obtained from a man aged 50 or older with COVID-19, enrolled during active disease. The CDR3 runs from the conserved cysteine through the conserved F or W. The D gene is left open where the match is weak. Only part of the rows carry a size: once, few, many, or a class if the clone is expanded.

>TRBV7-2|-|TRBJ1-5|-
CASSFEGSQPQHF
TGTGCCAGCAGCTTTGAGGGCAGCCAGCCCCAGCATTTT
>TRBV28|-|TRBJ2-5|TRBD1
CASSSPGQGRETQYF
TGTGCCAGCAGTTCCCCGGGACAGGGGAGGGAGACCCAGTACTTC
>TRBV10-1|-|TRBJ2-3|TRBD2
CASSEWGGFSSTDTQYF
TGCGCCAGCAGTGAGTGGGGGGGATTCTCTAGCACAGATACGCAGTATTTT
>TRBV9|once|TRBJ2-5|TRBD2
CASSAQRGVQETQYF
TGTGCCAGCAGCGCCCAACGGGGGGTCCAAGAGACCCAGTACTTC
>TRBV18|-|TRBJ1-1|-
CASSQTNGNTEAFF
TGTGCCAGCTCCCAGACTAACGGGAACACTGAAGCTTTCTTT
>TRBV30|-|TRBJ2-7|-
CAWSGGAYEQYF
TGTGCCTGGAGTGGGGGGGCCTACGAGCAGTACTTC
>TRBV4-2|-|TRBJ2-2|TRBD2
CASSQDRAGVTGELFF
TGTGCCAGCAGCCAAGATAGAGCGGGGGTTACCGGGGAGCTGTTTTTT
>TRBV19|once|TRBJ2-7|TRBD1
CASSWGTGSYEQYF
TGTGCCAGTAGTTGGGGGACAGGCTCCTACGAGCAGTACTTC
>TRBV9|-|TRBJ2-1|-
CASSSRDFSNEQFF
TGTGCCAGCAGCTCCCGGGACTTTTCAAATGAGCAGTTCTTC
>TRBV9|-|TRBJ1-2|-
CASSRQENGYTF
TGTGCCAGCAGCCGGCAGGAAAATGGCTACACCTTC
>TRBV27|-|TRBJ2-4|-
CASSSTGNPKNIQYF
TGTGCCAGCAGTTCTACAGGGAATCCCAAAAACATTCAGTACTTC
>TRBV19|-|TRBJ1-2|TRBD1
CASSSHSQTGGYGYTF
TGTGCCAGTAGTTCGCATTCCCAGACAGGGGGCTATGGCTACACCTTC
>TRBV7-2|few|TRBJ1-1|-
CASSFIGTQAFF
TGTGCCAGCAGCTTTATAGGGACACAAGCTTTCTTT
>TRBV11-2|-|TRBJ1-4|-
CASSPNWPNLEKLFF
TGTGCCAGCAGCCCGAATTGGCCAAATCTTGAAAAACTGTTTTTT
>TRBV24-1|few|TRBJ1-1|-
CATSLGGHTEAFF
TGTGCCACCAGCTTGGGAGGGCACACTGAAGCTTTCTTT
>TRBV2|-|TRBJ2-1|TRBD1
CASRRDRGSYNEQFF
TGTGCCAGCAGAAGGGACAGGGGGTCCTACAATGAGCAGTTCTTC
>TRBV5-4|-|TRBJ1-6|-
CASSHTERISPLHF
TGTGCCAGCAGTCATACAGAGCGGATCTCACCCCTCCACTTT
>TRBV18|once|TRBJ1-2|-
CASSPSQGTNYGYTF
TGTGCCAGCTCACCCAGTCAGGGTACTAACTATGGCTACACCTTC
>TRBV27|once|TRBJ2-7|TRBD2
CASSPAGGGSSYEQYF
TGTGCCAGCAGTCCGGCGGGAGGGGGGAGCTCCTACGAGCAGTACTTC
>TRBV5-4|few|TRBJ1-1|-
CASSLASLRGTEAFF
TGTGCCAGCAGCTTGGCGTCCCTTCGCGGCACTGAAGCTTTCTTT
>TRBV6-2/TRBV6-3|-|TRBJ2-3|TRBD2
CASSYFSGGASHTQYF
TGTGCCAGCAGTTATTTTAGCGGGGGGGCGTCCCATACGCAGTATTTT
>TRBV4-1|once|TRBJ2-2|-
CASSQEWGLRTGELFF
TGCGCCAGCAGCCAAGAGTGGGGCCTCCGCACCGGGGAGCTGTTTTTT
>TRBV27|-|TRBJ1-1|-
CASILAGGTEAFF
TGTGCCAGCATCCTGGCGGGGGGCACTGAAGCTTTCTTT
>TRBV7-3|-|TRBJ2-2|-
CASSLTSGVNTGELFF
TGTGCCAGCAGCTTAACTAGCGGAGTTAACACCGGGGAGCTGTTTTTT
>TRBV5-4|-|TRBJ1-3|-
CASSLDNSGNTIYF
TGTGCCAGCAGCTTGGACAACTCTGGAAACACCATATATTTT
>TRBV5-4|-|TRBJ1-6|TRBD1
CASTNLVQGVGSPLHF
TGTGCCAGCACCAACTTGGTGCAGGGGGTAGGCTCACCCCTCCACTTT
>TRBV19|-|TRBJ2-2|-
CASSILGPGAGELFF
TGTGCCAGTAGTATCCTAGGCCCAGGGGCCGGGGAGCTGTTTTTT
>TRBV12-3/TRBV12-4|-|TRBJ1-2|-
CASTQTTNYGYTF
TGTGCCAGCACCCAGACAACGAACTATGGCTACACCTTC
>TRBV18|-|TRBJ2-1|-
CASSPDKDNEQFF
TGTGCCAGCTCACCGGACAAAGACAATGAGCAGTTCTTC
>TRBV29-1|-|TRBJ2-1|-
CSVSQRDEQFF
TGCAGCGTTTCCCAGCGGGATGAGCAGTTCTTC
>TRBV29-1|-|TRBJ2-4|TRBD2
CSASPGGVKAKNIQYF
TGCAGCGCCTCACCGGGAGGGGTCAAAGCCAAAAACATTCAGTACTTC
>TRBV5-1|-|TRBJ2-5|TRBD2
CASSPGLAGETQYF
TGCGCCAGCAGCCCGGGACTAGCGGGGGAGACCCAGTACTTC
>TRBV19|-|TRBJ1-5|-
CASSIVGGNQPQHF
TGTGCCAGTAGTATCGTCGGGGGGAATCAGCCCCAGCATTTT
>TRBV20-1|-|TRBJ2-1|-
CSASWSYNEQFF
TGCAGTGCTAGTTGGAGTTACAATGAGCAGTTCTTC
>TRBV28|-|TRBJ2-7|-
CASTGFNEQYF
TGTGCCAGCACAGGGTTCAACGAGCAGTACTTC
>TRBV7-2|-|TRBJ1-2|-
CASSLETGYGYTF
TGTGCCAGCAGCTTAGAGACAGGCTATGGCTACACCTTC
>TRBV7-9|-|TRBJ2-5|-
CASSLGAGRMNQETQYF
TGTGCCAGCAGCCTTGGGGCAGGGAGGATGAATCAAGAGACCCAGTACTTC
>TRBV7-2|-|TRBJ1-1|-
CASSLVRGTEAFF
TGTGCCAGCAGCTTAGTAAGGGGAACTGAAGCTTTCTTT
>TRBV9|-|TRBJ2-3|-
CASSVGLGTDTQYF
TGTGCCAGCAGCGTAGGGCTGGGCACAGATACGCAGTATTTT
>TRBV19|-|TRBJ1-2|-
CASSIVLRQGTLGYTF
TGTGCCAGTAGTATAGTTCTACGGCAGGGTACCCTTGGCTACACCTTC
>TRBV5-1|-|TRBJ2-7|TRBD1
CASRPGQGLSGVYEQYF
TGCGCCAGCAGACCGGGACAGGGGTTGAGCGGGGTTTACGAGCAGTACTTC
>TRBV19|-|TRBJ1-5|-
CASSASGRQPQHF
TGTGCCAGTAGTGCGTCAGGGAGGCAGCCCCAGCATTTT
>TRBV28|-|TRBJ2-2|-
CASSLLPVNTGELFF
TGTGCCAGCAGTTTATTACCAGTTAACACCGGGGAGCTGTTTTTT
>TRBV6-5|-|TRBJ2-3|-
CASRTVGLDTQYF
TGTGCCAGCCGGACAGTGGGGTTGGATACGCAGTATTTT
>TRBV27|-|TRBJ2-7|TRBD1
CASSHRGQGADEQYF
TGTGCCAGCAGTCATAGGGGACAGGGGGCGGACGAGCAGTACTTC
>TRBV6-6|once|TRBJ1-1|TRBD1
CASTDRGMTTEAFF
TGTGCCAGCACAGACAGGGGAATGACGACTGAAGCTTTCTTT
>TRBV7-2|once|TRBJ2-5|TRBD1
CASTPTGIQETQYF
TGTGCCAGCACCCCGACAGGGATTCAAGAGACCCAGTACTTC
>TRBV6-4|-|TRBJ2-2|-
CASSPRAGLTGELFF
TGTGCCAGCAGTCCCCGGGCGGGCCTAACCGGGGAGCTGTTTTTT
>TRBV10-2|-|TRBJ2-3|-
CASTESPVITDTQYF
TGCGCCAGCACTGAAAGTCCGGTGATCACAGATACGCAGTATTTT